The sequence of this T cell receptor beta chain was determined in a study of blood T cell repertoires in COVID-19 (dated by TCRdb to 2019 to 2021). Study-wide context: Collaborator samples came from the United States, Italy and Spain and covered acute and convalescent phases of COVID-19. The prospective study material was composed of cDNA or gDNA derived from T cells, B-cell-depleted T cells, or PBMCs. Subjects who had been exposed to COVID-19, were actively infected with it, or had recovered from it provided the deeply sampled blood TCRbeta repertoires that made up the dataset. A freely available public database, intended as a resource for researchers studying the immune response to SARS-CoV-2, is where the repertoires were released. The samples were drawn from the first 160 participants of the ongoing ImmuneRACE study and from 1,254 subjects provided by 6 global collaborators. The sample metadata nearly always contained a de-identified subject ID, COVID-19 status, age in years and sex. HLA class I and class II types, where available, came from metadata supplied by the sample provider rather than from assay-based typing. Study-wide conclusions, independent of this receptor: Clinical and demographic metadata were provided uncurated, with the amount varying by source and participant.

TCRbeta CDR3 regions were amplified from genomic DNA by means of the immunoSEQ Assay, a bias-controlled multiplex PCR. The authors' pipeline ran thus. The number of nucleated cells in each sample was estimated by amplification of reference gene primers within the assay. Sequence reads were collapsed and filtered to measure the absolute abundance of every unique TCRbeta CDR3 rearrangement. For each sample, productive Simpson clonality was calculated by taking the square root of Simpson's diversity index across productive rearrangements. TCRdb's version of the immuneACCESS table is confined to in-frame rearrangements and falls short of the full clone set. An unresolved V gene accounts for under half of the shortfall where checked; the remainder is of unknown origin. V, J and clone size were drawn from that table, and D and trimming were deduced from the DNA. The sample profile shows some 140,000 clones; around 76% of them were found once. The leading ten clones occupy 13% of the sample.

According to the germline V gene, CDR1 reads KGHSH and CDR2 reads LQKENI. The CDR3 sequence holds 15 residues, the cysteine and phenylalanine included. Only the CDR3 region is kept as DNA, spanning 45 bases read in frame from base 1. Trimming takes 6 bases from V and 0 bases from J, and the germline ends sit 12 bases apart. Each collaborating institution followed its own protocols to collect whole blood in K2EDTA tubes. Collaborator samples were shipped for TCRbeta analysis as frozen whole blood, isolated PBMCs, or DNA extracted from either sample type. About this clone itself: Its recognized antigen is unknown. Qualities for individual bases were not recorded, and no much larger clone is one base off.

The receptor was isolated from a man older than 75 with acute or convalescent COVID-19. The chain was built from TRBV18 and TRBJ1-3; the D region possibly corresponds to TRBD1 (5 bases align). Input material: peripheral blood. The sequenced DNA: TGTGCCAGCTCCCCGGGGGTGAACTCTGGAAACACCATATATTTT. It translates to CASSPGVNSGNTIYF.